This T cell receptor (beta chain) was found in a study of control samples from healthy donors and cancer patients. Sequencing used immunoSEQ multiplex PCR; TCRdb keeps in-frame clones, though not all of them. The data contain about 160,000 clones, around 90% of them singletons. The germline gives CDR1 SGDLS, CDR2 YYNGEE. This CDR3 has 16 residues. The V end was cut by 4 bases, the J end by 3 bases, with 17 bases between. This chain joins TRBV9 and TRBJ2-1; D could derive from TRBD1 or TRBD2 (5 bases each). The sequencing input was blood. This receptor was taken from a man aged 30 to 39 in good health. CDR3 residues: CASSSGTLLGYNEQFF. DNA for the CDR3: TGTGCCAGCAGCTCCGGGACGCTACTCGGCTACAATGAGCAGTTCTTC.